These 5 T cell receptor beta chains share one sample of origin, sequenced in a study of cytomegalovirus exposure and HLA in healthy donors. PCR involved 60 Vbeta and 13 Jbeta primers. The method was immunoSEQ multiplex PCR; TCRdb's version includes in-frame clones alone and lacks a portion of them. This sample has some 110,000 clones; 9% to 10% occur once, and the top ten carry less than 4%. The sample was PBMCs. The receptor source for this set is a man younger than 40 in good health and CMV-seronegative.

The rearrangement links TRBV11-3 to TRBJ2-7; 7 bases align to TRBD1. J was trimmed by 3 bases and V by 2 bases; bases with no gene match: 13. The CDR3 consists of 17 residues. The germline V gene encodes CDR1 SGHNT and CDR2 YENEEA. The CDR3 DNA follows: TGTGCCAGCAGCTTATACCCGACAGGGCCTGGGAACTACGAGCAGTACTTC. It is translated as CASSLYPTGPGNYEQYF.

The chain has TRBV5-1 and TRBJ2-7; 7 nucleotides line up with TRBD1. V dropped 3 bases and J dropped 0; count of bases not matched to a gene: 6. Germline CDR1 is SGHRS and CDR2 is YFSETQ. This CDR3 region has 15 residues. The CDR3 DNA follows: TGCGCCAGCAGCTGGCGTGGGACAGACTCCTACGAGCAGTACTTC. It codes for CASSWRGTDSYEQYF. The full variable domain, completed using reference TRBV5-1 and TRBJ2-7, is KAGVTQTPRYLIKTRGQQVTLSCSPISGHRSVSWYQQTPGQGLQFLFEYFSETQRNKGNFPGRFSGRQFSNSRSEMNVSTLELGDSALYLCASSWRGTDSYEQYFGPGTRLTVT.

Only a few counts were recorded for this clone. The chain employs TRBV28 and TRBJ2-1; 11 nucleotides align to TRBD2. CDR1 MDHEN and CDR2 SYDVKM come from the germline V gene. Trimming cost V 5 bases and J 6 bases; bases outside gene matches: 9. CDR3 length: 16 residues. The chain's CDR3 is CASSPAGTSGGNEQFF. The CDR3 DNA sequence: TGTGCCAGCAGTCCCGCAGGGACTAGCGGTGGCAATGAGCAGTTCTTC.

CDR3 region: CASSVVGEGQTQYF. In DNA form, the CDR3 reads TGTGCCAGCAGCGTAGTAGGGGAGGGACAGACCCAGTACTTC. The chain couples TRBV9 to TRBJ2-5; 7 positions match TRBD2. Germline-derived CDR1 and CDR2 are SGDLS and YYNGEE. This CDR3 region has 14 residues. The J segment lost 6 bases and the V segment lost 0 bases, leaving 5 bases of the junction unmatched.

This clone has more than one count but fewer than ten. This chain connects TRBV19 to TRBJ2-2; D ambiguous. Trimming shortened V by 5 bases and J by 8 bases, and 15 bases separated the two germline ends. The CDR3 consists of 14 residues. CDR1 LNHDA and CDR2 SQIVND come from the germline V gene (reference sequence). CDR3 region: CASSPRVLEGELFF. CDR3 coding DNA: TGTGCCAGTAGTCCCCGGGTTCTGGAAGGGGAGCTGTTTTTT.